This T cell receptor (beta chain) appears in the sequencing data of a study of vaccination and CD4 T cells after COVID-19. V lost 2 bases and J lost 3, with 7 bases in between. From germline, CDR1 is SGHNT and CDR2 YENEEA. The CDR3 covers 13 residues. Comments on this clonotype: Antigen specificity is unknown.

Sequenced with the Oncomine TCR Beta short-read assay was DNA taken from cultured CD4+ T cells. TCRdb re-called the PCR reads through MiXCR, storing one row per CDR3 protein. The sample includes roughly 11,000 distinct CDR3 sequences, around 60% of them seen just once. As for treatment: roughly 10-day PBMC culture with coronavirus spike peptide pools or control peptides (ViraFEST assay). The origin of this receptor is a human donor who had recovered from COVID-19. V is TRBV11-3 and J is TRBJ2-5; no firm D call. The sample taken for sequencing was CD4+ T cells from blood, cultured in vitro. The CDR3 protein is CASSLSDKETQYF. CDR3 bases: TGTGCCAGCAGCTTATCTGATAAAGAGACCCAGTACTTC.